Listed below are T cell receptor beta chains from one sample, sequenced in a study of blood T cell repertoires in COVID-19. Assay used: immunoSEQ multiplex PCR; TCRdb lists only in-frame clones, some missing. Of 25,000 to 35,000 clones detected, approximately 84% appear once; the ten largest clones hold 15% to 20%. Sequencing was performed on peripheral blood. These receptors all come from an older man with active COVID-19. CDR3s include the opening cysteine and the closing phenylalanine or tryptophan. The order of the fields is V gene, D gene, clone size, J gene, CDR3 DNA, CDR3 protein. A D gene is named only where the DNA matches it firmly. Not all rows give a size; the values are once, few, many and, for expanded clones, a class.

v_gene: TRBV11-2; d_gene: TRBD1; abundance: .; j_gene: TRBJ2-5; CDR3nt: TGTGCCAGCAGCGCACACCCGGGACAGGGGCCCCAAGAGACCCAGTACTTC; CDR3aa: CASSAHPGQGPQETQYF
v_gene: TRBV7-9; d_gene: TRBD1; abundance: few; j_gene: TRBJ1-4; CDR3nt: TGTGCCAGCAGCTTGGGGACAGTGAATAATGAAAAACTGTTTTTT; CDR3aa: CASSLGTVNNEKLFF
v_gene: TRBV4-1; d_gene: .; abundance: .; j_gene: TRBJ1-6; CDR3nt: TGCGCCAGCAGCCAATGGGCAGAGAATTCACCCCTCCACTTT; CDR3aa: CASSQWAENSPLHF
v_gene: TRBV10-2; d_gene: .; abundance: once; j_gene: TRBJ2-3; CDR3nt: TGCGCCAGCAGTGAGCCAAAATGGGGCATTAGGAACACAGATACGCAGTATTTT; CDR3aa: CASSEPKWGIRNTDTQYF
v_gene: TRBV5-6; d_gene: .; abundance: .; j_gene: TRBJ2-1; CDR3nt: TGTGCCAGCAGCTTAATCAGGGTCTCCTACAATGAGCAGTTCTTC; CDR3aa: CASSLIRVSYNEQFF
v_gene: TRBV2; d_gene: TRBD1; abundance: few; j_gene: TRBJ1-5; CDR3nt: TGTGCCAGCAGTAACGACAGGGCAAGGCAGCCCCAGCATTTT; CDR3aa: CASSNDRARQPQHF
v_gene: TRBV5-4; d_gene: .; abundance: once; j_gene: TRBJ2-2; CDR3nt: TGTGCCAGCAGCTTGGACTATACGAACACCGGGGAGCTGTTTTTT; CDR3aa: CASSLDYTNTGELFF
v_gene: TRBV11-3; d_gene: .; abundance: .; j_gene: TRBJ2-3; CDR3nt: TGTGCCAGCAGCCTAACAGATACGCAGTATTTT; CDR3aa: CASSLTDTQYF
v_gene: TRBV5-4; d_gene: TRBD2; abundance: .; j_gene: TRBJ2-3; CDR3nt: TGTGCCAGCAGCTTGCTAGCCGGGGGGGCCGGGGATACGCAGTATTTT; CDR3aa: CASSLLAGGAGDTQYF
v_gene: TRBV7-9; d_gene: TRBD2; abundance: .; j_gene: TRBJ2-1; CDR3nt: TGTGCCAGCAGCTGGGCGGGACTAAGGACCGATGAGCAGTTCTTC; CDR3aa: CASSWAGLRTDEQFF
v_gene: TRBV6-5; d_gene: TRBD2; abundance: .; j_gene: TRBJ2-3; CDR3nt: TGTGCCAGCAGTCTAGCGGGACCGGGGTCGGATACGCAGTATTTT; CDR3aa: CASSLAGPGSDTQYF
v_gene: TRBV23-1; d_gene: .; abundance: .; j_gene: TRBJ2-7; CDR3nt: TGCGCCAGCAGTCAATCGCTAGGGGCTACCTACGAGCAGTACTTC; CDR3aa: CASSQSLGATYEQYF
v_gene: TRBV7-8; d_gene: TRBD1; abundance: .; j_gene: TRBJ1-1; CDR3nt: TGTGCCAGCAGCCGGGGGGAGACAGGGGGATCGAACACTGAAGCTTTCTTT; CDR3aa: CASSRGETGGSNTEAFF
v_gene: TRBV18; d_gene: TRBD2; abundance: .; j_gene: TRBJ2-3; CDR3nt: TGTGCCAGCTCACCTTCTAGCGGGCTAAAAGGCGCCGCAGATACGCAGTATTTT; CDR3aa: CASSPSSGLKGAADTQYF
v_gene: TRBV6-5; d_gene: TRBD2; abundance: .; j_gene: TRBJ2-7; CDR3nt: TGTGCCAGCAGTTATAGCGGGGTTCCCCCTCGCGAGCAGTACTTC; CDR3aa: CASSYSGVPPREQYF
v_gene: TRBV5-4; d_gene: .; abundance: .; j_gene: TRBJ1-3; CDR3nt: TGTGCCAGCAGCTTGGCAGGGGCTGGAAACACCATATATTTT; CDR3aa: CASSLAGAGNTIYF
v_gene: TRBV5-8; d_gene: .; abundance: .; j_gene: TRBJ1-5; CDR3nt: TGTGCCAGCAGCCATCAGGGATATAGCAATCAGCCCCAGCATTTT; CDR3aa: CASSHQGYSNQPQHF
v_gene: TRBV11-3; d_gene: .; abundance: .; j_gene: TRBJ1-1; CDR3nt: TGTGCCAGCAGCCAGGGGCTGAACACTGAAGCTTTCTTT; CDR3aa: CASSQGLNTEAFF
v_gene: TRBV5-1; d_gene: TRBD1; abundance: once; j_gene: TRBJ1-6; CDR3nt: TGCGCCAGCAGCTTGGGGGGAACAGGGGGCCGTAATTCACCCCTCCACTTT; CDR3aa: CASSLGGTGGRNSPLHF
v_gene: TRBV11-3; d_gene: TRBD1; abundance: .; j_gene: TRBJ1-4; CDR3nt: TGTGCCAGCAGCCCCCCCCGCTACGGGACAGAGGCGGAAAAACTGTTTTTT; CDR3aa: CASSPPRYGTEAEKLFF
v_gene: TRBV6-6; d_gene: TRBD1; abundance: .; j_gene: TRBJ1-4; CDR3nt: TGTGCCAGCAGCCCAGGGGGAACCGTTGAAAAACTGTTTTTT; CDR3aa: CASSPGGTVEKLFF
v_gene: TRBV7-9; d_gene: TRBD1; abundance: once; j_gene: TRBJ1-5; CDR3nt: TGTGCCAGCAGCCCCGGGACAGGGACCCGTAGCAATCAGCCCCAGCATTTT; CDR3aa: CASSPGTGTRSNQPQHF
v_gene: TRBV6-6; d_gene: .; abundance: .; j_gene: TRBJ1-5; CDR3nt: TGTGCCACCCAGGCGTGGGACATAGATCAGCCCCAGCATTTT; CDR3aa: CATQAWDIDQPQHF
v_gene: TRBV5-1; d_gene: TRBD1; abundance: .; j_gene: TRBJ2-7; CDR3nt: TGCGCCAGCAGCTTGGATGGACAGGGCTACGAGCAGTACTTC; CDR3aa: CASSLDGQGYEQYF
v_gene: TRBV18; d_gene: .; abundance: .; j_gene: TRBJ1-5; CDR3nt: TGTGCCAGCTCAGGGACATCAAATCAGCCCCAGCATTTT; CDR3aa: CASSGTSNQPQHF
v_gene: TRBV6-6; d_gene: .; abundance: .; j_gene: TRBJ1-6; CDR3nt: TGTGCCAGCATTCGGGGCAGCCATGATTCACCCCTCCACTTT; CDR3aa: CASIRGSHDSPLHF
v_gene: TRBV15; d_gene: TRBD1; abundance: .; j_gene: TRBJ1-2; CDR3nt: TGTGCCACCAGCCACAGGGGGCCCTATGGCTACACCTTC; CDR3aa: CATSHRGPYGYTF
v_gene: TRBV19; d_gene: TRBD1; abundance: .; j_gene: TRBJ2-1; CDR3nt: TGTGCCAGCTCGACAGGGGGAAATGAGCAGTTCTTC; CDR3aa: CASSTGGNEQFF
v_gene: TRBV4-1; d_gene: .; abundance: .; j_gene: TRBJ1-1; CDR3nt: TGCGCCAGCAGTCAACTTACGTACGGGAGCACTGAAGCTTTCTTT; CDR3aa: CASSQLTYGSTEAFF
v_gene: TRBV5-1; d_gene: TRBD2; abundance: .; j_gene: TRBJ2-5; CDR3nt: TGCGCCAGCAGCTGGGGGACTAGTGGGCCGGAGACCCAGTACTTC; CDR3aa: CASSWGTSGPETQYF
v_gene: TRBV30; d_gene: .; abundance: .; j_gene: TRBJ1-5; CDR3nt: TGTGCCTGGACCGGGGGGGGAGGGGCTGATTCCCAGCATTTT; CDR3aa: CAWTGGGGADSQHF
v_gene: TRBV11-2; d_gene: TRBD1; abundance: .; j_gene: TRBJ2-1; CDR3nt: TGTGCCAGCAGCTTAGGCCCCCGGGACAGGGGGCCTGGTGAGCAGTTCTTC; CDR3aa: CASSLGPRDRGPGEQFF
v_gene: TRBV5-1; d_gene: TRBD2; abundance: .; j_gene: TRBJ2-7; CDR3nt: TGCGCCAGCAGCTCGACTAGCGGGGGGGCCGGCGGCTACGAGCAGTACTTC; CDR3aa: CASSSTSGGAGGYEQYF
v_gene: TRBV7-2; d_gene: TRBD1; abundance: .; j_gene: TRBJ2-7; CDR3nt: TGTGCCAGCAGCACAAGACAGGGGGCGAACGAGCAGTACTTC; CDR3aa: CASSTRQGANEQYF
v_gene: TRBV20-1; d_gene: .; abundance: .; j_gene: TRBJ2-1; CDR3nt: TGCAGTGCTAGTGTGTCCCTTAGAAACAATGAGCAGTTCTTC; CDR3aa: CSASVSLRNNEQFF
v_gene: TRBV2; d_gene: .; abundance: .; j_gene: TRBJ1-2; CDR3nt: TGTGCCAGCAGTAAAGACAGTAGTCACTATGGCTACACCTTC; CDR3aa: CASSKDSSHYGYTF
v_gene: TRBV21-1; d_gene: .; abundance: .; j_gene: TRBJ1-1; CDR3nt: TGTGCCAGCCCGGGGTGGGCCCAGGTTACTGAAGCTTTCTTT; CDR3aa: CASPGWAQVTEAFF
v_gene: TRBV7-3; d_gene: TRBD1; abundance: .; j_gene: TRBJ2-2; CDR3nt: TGTGCCAGCAGCCCTACCTCCGGGACAGGGCGCACCGGGGAGCTGTTTTTT; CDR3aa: CASSPTSGTGRTGELFF
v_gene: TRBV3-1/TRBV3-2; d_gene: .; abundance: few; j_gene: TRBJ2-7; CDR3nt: TGTGCCAGCAGCCAGCGCGGGGGCAACGCCTACGAGCAGTACTTC; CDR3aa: CASSQRGGNAYEQYF
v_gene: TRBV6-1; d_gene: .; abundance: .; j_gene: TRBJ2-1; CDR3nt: TGTGCCAGCAGTGCCCCCTTTGGTAGCGAGTCCTACAATGAGCAGTTCTTC; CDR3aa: CASSAPFGSESYNEQFF
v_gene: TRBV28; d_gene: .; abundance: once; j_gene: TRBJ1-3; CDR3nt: TGTGCCAGCAGTTTAGGCATAGCTTGGGGAAACACCATATATTTT; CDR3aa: CASSLGIAWGNTIYF
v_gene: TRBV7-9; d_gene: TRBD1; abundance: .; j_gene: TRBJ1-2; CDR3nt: TGTGCCAGCAGCTCCTCCGGGACAGGGGTCGGCTACACCTTC; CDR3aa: CASSSSGTGVGYTF
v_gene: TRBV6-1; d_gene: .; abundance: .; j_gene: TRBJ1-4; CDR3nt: TGTGCCAGCAGTGAAGCCCGGGGAGGAGATGAAAAACTGTTTTTT; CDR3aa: CASSEARGGDEKLFF
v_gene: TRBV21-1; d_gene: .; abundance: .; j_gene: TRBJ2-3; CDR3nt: TGTGCCAGCAGCACCGAAGGGGAGCGGGGGCTTACAGATACGCAGTATTTT; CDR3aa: CASSTEGERGLTDTQYF
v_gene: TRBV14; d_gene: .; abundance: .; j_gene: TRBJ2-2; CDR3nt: TGTGCCAGCAGCCCCCAGGGTGGCGAGAACACCGGGGAGCTGTTTTTT; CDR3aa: CASSPQGGENTGELFF
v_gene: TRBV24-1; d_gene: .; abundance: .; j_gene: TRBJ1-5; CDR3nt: TGTGCCACCAGGGAGAGGCCCGAGGGGCCCCAGCATTTT; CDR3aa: CATRERPEGPQHF
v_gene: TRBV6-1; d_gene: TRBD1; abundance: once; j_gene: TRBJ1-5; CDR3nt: TGTGCCAGCAGTGAAGCGCCGGACAGGGGTTACAGCAATCAGCCCCAGCATTTT; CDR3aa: CASSEAPDRGYSNQPQHF
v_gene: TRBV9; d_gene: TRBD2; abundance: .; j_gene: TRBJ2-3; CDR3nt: TGTGCCAGCAGCGTAGGCCCTCTAGCGGGAGATACGCAGTATTTT; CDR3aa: CASSVGPLAGDTQYF
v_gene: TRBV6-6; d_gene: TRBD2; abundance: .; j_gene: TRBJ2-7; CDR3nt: TGTGCCAGCGCTAGGGAGGGTTACGAGCAGTACTTC; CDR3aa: CASAREGYEQYF
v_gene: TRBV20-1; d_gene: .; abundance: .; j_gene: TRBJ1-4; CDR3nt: TGCAGTGCTACGAGGTCTGAAAAACTGTTTTTT; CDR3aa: CSATRSEKLFF
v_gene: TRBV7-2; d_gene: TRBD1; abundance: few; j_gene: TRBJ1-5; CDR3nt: TGTGCCAGCAGCTTAGCCGGGACAGGGCCTAATCAGCCCCAGCATTTT; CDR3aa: CASSLAGTGPNQPQHF
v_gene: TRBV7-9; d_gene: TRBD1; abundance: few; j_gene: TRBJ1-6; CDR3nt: TGTGCCAGCAGCCGACAGGGAGGCCTCCACTTT; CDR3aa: CASSRQGGLHF
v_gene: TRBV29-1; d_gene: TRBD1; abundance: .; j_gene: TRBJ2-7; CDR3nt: TGCAGCGTGGCCCGACAGGGGGGATCCTACGAGCAGTACTTC; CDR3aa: CSVARQGGSYEQYF
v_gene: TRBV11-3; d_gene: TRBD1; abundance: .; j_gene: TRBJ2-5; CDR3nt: TGTGCCAGCAGCTCAACAGGGGGCGCAGAGACCCAGTACTTC; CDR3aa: CASSSTGGAETQYF
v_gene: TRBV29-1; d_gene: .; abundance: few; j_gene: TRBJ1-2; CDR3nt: TGCAGCGTTGAAGAACACAATAACTATGGCTACACCTTC; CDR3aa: CSVEEHNNYGYTF
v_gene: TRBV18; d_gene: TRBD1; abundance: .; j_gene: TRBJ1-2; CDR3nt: TGTGCCAGCTCACCAAGGTTCCCACCGGGACAGGGGAACGGCTACACCTTC; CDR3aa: CASSPRFPPGQGNGYTF
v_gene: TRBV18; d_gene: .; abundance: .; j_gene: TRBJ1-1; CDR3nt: TGTGCCAGCTCACCACTAATAGGGAGATCTGGTACTGAAGCTTTCTTT; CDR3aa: CASSPLIGRSGTEAFF
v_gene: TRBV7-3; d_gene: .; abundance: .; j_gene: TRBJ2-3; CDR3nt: TGTGCCAGCAGCCTATCGGGACTTTCCACAGATACGCAGTATTTT; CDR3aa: CASSLSGLSTDTQYF
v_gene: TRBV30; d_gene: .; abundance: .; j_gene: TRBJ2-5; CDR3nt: TGTGCCTGGAGTGCAACAAGGGGGACCCAGTACTTC; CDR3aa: CAWSATRGTQYF
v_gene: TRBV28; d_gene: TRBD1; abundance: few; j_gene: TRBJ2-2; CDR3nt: TGTGCCAGCAGTAACCGCCCCGGGACAGGGGGCGGCACGATCCTCGGCGGCGGGGAGCTGTTTTTT; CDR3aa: CASSNRPGTGGGTILGGGELFF